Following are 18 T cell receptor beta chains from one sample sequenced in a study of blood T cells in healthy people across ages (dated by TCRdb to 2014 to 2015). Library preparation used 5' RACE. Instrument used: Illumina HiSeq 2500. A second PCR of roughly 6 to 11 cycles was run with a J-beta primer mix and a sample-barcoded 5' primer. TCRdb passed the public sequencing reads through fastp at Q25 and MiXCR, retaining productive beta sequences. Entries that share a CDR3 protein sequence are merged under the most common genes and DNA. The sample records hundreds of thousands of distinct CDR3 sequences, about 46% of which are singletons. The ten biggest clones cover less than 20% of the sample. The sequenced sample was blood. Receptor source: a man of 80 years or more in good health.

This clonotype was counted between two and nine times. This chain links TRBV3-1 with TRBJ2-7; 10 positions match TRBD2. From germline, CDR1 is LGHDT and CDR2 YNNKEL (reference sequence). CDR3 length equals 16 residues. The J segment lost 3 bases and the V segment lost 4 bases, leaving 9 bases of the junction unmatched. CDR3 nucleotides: TGTGCCAGCAGCCCACGCCCCCTAGCGGGGGACTACGAGCAGTACTTC. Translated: CASSPRPLAGDYEQYF.

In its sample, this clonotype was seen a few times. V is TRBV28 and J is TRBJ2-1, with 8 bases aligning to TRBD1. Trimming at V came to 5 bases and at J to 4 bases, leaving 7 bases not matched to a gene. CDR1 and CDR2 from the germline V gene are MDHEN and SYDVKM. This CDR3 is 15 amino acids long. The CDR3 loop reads CASSPGDRNYNEQFF. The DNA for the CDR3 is TGTGCCAGCAGTCCGGGGGACAGGAATTACAATGAGCAGTTCTTC. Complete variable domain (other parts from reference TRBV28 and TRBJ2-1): DVKVTQSSRYLVKRTGEKVFLECVQDMDHENMFWYRQDPGLGLRLIYFSYDVKMKEKGDIPEGYSVSREKKERFSLILESASTNQTSMYLCASSPGDRNYNEQFFGPGTRLTVL.

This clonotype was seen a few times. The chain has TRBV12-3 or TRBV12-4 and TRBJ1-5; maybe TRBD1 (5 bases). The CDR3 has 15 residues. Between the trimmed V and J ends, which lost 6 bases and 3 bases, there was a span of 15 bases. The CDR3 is CASSLGGGNNQPQHF. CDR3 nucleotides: TGTGCCAGCAGCCTGGGGGGGGGAAACAATCAGCCCCAGCATTTT.

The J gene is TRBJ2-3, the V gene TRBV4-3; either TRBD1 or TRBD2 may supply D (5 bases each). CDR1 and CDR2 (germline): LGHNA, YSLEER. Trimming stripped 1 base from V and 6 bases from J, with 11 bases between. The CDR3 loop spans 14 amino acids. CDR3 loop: CASSQGGLGDTQYF. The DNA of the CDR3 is TGCGCCAGCAGCCAAGGGGGGTTGGGGGATACGCAGTATTTT.

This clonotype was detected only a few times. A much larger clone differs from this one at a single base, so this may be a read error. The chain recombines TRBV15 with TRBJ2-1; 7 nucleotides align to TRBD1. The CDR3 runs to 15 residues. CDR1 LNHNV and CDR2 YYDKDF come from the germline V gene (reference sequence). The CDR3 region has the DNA TGTGCCCCCAGCAGAGATTTGGCAGGGGGCAATGAGCAGTTCTTC. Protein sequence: CAPSRDLAGGNEQFF.

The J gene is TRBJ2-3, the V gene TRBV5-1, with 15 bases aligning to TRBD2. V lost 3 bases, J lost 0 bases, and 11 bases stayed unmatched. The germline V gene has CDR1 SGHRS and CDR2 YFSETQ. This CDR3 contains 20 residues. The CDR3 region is CASSSPSGTSGRYSTDTQYF. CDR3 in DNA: TGCGCCAGCAGCTCCCCGTCCGGGACTAGCGGGAGGTATAGCACAGATACGCAGTATTTT.

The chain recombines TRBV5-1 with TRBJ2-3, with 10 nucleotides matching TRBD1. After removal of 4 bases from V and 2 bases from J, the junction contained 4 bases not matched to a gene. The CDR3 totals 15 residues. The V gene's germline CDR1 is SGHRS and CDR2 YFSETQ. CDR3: CASSSGQGVTDTQYF. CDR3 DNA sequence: TGCGCCAGCAGCAGCGGACAGGGGGTCACAGATACGCAGTATTTT. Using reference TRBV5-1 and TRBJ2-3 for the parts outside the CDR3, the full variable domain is KAGVTQTPRYLIKTRGQQVTLSCSPISGHRSVSWYQQTPGQGLQFLFEYFSETQRNKGNFPGRFSGRQFSNSRSEMNVSTLELGDSALYLCASSSGQGVTDTQYFGPGTRLTVL.

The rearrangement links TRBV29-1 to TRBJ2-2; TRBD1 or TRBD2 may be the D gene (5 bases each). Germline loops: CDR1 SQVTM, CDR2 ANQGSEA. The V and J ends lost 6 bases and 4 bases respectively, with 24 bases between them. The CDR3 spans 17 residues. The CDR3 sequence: CSVVPRYLGDGTGELFF. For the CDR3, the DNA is TGCAGCGTCGTACCTCGATATTTGGGGGACGGCACCGGGGAGCTGTTTTTT.

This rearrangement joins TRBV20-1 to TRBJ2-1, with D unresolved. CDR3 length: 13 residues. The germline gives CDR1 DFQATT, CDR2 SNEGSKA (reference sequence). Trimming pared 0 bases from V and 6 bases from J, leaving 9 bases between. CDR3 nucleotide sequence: TGCAGTGCTAGAGATGGCCTCCCCAATGAGCAGTTCTTC. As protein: CSARDGLPNEQFF.

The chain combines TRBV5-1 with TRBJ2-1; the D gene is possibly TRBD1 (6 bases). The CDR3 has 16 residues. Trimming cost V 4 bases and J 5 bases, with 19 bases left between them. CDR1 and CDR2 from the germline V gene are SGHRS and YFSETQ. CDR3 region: CASSRTGTNPNNEQFF. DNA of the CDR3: TGCGCCAGCAGCCGGACCGGGACAAACCCCAACAATGAGCAGTTCTTC.

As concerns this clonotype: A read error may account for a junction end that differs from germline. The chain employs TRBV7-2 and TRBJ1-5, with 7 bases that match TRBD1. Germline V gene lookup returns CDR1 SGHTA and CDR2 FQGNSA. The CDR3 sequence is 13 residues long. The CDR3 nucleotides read TGCGCCAGCAGCAGCAGGGGGGGTCAGCCCCAGCATTTT. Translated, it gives CASSSRGGQPQHF. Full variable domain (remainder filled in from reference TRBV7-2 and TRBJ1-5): GAGVSQSPSNKVTEKGKDVELRCDPISGHTALYWYRQSLGQGLEFLIYFQGNSAPDKSGLPSDRFSAERTGGSVSTLTIQRTQQEDSAVYLCASSSRGGQPQHFGDGTRLSIL.

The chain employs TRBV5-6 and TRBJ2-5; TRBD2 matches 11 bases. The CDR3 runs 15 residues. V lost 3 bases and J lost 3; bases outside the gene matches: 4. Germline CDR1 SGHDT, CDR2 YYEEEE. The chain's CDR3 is CASSYQGLAEETQYF. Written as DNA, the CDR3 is TGTGCCAGCAGCTACCAGGGACTAGCGGAAGAGACCCAGTACTTC.

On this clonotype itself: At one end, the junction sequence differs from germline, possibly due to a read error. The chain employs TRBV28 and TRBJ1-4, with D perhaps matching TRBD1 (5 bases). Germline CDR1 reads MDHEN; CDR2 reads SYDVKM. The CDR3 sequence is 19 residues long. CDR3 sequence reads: CVSSQPYQRGRSTNEKLFF. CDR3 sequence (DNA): TGTGTCAGCAGTCAACCCTATCAGAGGGGAAGGTCGACTAATGAAAAACTGTTTTTT.

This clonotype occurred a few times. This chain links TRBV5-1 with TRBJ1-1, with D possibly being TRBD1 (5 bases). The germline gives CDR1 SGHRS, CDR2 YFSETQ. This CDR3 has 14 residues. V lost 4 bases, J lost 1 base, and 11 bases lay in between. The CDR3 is CASSQDSWNTEAFF. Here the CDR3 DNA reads TGCGCCAGCAGCCAAGACAGTTGGAACACTGAAGCTTTCTTT.

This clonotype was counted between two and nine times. For the CDR3, the DNA is TGTGCCAGCAGTTTGTCCGGGACAGGGTTCGGTCAGCCCCAGCATTTT. Its translation: CASSLSGTGFGQPQHF. J is TRBJ1-5 and V is TRBV12-3 or TRBV12-4; TRBD1 agrees at 9 bases. This CDR3 spans 16 amino acids. V lost 3 bases, J lost 6 bases, and 9 bases stayed unmatched.

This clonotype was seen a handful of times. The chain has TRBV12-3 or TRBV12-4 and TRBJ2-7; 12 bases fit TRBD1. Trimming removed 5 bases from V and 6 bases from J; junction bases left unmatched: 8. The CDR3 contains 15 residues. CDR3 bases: TGTGCCAGCAGTCCCTCCGGGACAGGGGGCGCCGAGCAGTACTTC. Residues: CASSPSGTGGAEQYF.

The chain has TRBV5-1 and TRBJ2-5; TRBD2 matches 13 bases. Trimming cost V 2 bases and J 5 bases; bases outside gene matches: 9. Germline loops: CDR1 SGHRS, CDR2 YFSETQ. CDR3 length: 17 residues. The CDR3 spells CASSFPRTSGSGETQYF. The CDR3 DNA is TGCGCCAGCAGCTTCCCCAGGACTAGCGGGAGTGGGGAGACCCAGTACTTC.

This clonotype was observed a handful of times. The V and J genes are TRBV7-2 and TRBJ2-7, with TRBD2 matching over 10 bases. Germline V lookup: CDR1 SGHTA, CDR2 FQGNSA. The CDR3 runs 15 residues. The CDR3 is CASRLAGDPPYEQYF. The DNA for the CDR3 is TGTGCTAGCCGGCTAGCGGGGGACCCCCCCTACGAGCAGTACTTC.